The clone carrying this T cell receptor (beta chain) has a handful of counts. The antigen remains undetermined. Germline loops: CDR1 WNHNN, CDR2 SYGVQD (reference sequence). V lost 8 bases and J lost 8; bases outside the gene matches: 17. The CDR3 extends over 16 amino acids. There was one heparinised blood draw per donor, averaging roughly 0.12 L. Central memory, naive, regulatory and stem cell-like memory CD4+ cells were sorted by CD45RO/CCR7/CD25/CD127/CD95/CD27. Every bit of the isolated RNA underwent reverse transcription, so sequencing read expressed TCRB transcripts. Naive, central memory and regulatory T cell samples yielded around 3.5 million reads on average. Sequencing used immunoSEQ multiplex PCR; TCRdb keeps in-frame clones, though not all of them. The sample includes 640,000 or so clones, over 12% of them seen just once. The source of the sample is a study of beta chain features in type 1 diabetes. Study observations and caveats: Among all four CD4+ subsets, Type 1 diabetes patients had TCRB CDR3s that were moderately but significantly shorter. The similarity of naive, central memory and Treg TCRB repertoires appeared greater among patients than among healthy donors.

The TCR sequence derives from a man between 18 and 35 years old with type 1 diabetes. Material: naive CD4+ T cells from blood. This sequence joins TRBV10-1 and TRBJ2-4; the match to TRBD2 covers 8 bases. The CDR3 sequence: CASPGRGGRGKHIQYF. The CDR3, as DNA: TGCGCCAGCCCCGGGCGCGGGGGGCGCGGGAAGCACATTCAGTACTTC.